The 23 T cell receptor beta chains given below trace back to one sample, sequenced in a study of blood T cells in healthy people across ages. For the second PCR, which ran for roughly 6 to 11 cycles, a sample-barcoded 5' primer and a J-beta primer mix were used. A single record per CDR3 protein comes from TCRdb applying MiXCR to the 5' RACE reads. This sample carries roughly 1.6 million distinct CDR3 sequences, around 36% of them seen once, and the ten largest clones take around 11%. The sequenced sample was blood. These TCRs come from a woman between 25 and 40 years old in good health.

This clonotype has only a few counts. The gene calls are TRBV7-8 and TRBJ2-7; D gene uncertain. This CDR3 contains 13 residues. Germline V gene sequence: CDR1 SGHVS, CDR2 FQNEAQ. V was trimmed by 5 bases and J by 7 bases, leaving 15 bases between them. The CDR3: CASSTSDRMEQYF. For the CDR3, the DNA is TGTGCCAGCAGCACCTCGGACCGCATGGAGCAGTACTTC.

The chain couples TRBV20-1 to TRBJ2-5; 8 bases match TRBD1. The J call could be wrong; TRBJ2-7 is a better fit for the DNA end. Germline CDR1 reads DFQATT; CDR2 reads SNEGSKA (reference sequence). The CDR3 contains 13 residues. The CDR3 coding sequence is TGCAGTGCTCCGGGACAGGTTCACTACGAGCAGTACTTC. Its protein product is CSAPGQVHYEQYF.

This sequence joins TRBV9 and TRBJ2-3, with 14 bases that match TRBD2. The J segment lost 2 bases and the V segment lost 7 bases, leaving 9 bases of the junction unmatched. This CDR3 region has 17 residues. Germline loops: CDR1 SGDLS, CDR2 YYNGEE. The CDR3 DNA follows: TGTGCCAGCGCCCGGACTAGCGGGGGGCCGATCACAGATACGCAGTATTTT. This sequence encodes CASARTSGGPITDTQYF.

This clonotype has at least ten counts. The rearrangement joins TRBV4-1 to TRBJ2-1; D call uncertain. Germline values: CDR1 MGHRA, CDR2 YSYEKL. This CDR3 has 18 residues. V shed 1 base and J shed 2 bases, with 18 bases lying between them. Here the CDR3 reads CASSQGLVRSGPYNEQFF. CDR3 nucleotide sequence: TGCGCCAGCAGCCAAGGTCTCGTTAGGTCTGGACCCTACAATGAGCAGTTCTTC.

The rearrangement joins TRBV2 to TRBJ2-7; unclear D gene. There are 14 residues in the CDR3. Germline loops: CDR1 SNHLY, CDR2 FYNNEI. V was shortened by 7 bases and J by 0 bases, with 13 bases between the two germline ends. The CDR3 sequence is CASKTGGLSYEQYF. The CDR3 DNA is TGTGCCAGCAAGACGGGCGGCCTCTCCTACGAGCAGTACTTC.

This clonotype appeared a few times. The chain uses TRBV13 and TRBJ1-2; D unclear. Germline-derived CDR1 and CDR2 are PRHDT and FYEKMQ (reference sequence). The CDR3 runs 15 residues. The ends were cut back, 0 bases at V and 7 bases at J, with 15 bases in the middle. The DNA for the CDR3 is TGTGCCAGCAGCTTAGGCCGGACTCCGTTAATTGGCTACACCTTC. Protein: CASSLGRTPLIGYTF.

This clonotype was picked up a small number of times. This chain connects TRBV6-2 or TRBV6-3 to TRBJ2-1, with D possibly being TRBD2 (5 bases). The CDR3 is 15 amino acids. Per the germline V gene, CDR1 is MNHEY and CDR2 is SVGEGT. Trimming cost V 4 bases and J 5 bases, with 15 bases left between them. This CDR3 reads CASSWVATGNNEQFF. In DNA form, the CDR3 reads TGTGCCAGCAGTTGGGTGGCGACCGGGAACAATGAGCAGTTCTTC.

CDR3 sequence: CASSTYVAGGPFTDTQYF. CDR3 in DNA: TGTGCCAGCTCAACTTATGTAGCGGGAGGGCCTTTCACAGATACGCAGTATTTT. The chain carries TRBV18 and TRBJ2-3, with TRBD2 identical over 11 bases. V was pared by 5 bases and J by 2 bases, with 12 bases of the junction left unmatched. Per germline, CDR1 KGHSH and CDR2 LQKENI. This CDR3 is 18 amino acids long.

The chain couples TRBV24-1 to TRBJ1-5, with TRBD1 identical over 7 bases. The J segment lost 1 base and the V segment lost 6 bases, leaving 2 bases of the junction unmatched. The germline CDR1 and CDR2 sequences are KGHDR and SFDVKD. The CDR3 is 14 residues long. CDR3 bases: TGTGCCACCAGTAAAGGGGGCAGCAATCAGCCCCAGCATTTT. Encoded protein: CATSKGGSNQPQHF.

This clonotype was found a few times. This chain's CDR3 is CSASRAIMNTEAFF. The CDR3 coding sequence is TGCAGTGCTAGTAGGGCAATAATGAACACTGAAGCTTTCTTT. V gene TRBV20-1 combines with J gene TRBJ1-1; no firm D call. Germline CDR1 DFQATT, CDR2 SNEGSKA (reference sequence). The CDR3 extends over 14 amino acids. Trimming took off 3 bases at V and 0 bases at J, with 11 bases between the two ends.

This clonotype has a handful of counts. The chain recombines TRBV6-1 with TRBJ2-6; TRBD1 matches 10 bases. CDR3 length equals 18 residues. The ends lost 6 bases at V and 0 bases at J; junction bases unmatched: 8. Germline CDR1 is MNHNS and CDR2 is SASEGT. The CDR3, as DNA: TGTGCCAGCAGAACGGGACAGGGGATTCTCTCTGGGGCCAACGTCCTGACTTTC. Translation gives CASRTGQGILSGANVLTF.

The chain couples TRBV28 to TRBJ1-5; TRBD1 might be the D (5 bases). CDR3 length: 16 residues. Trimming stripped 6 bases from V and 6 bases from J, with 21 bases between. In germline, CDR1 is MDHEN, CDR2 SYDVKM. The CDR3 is CASSLSPPGIGQPQHF. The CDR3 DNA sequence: TGTGCCAGCAGCTTGTCCCCCCCAGGGATAGGTCAGCCCCAGCATTTT.

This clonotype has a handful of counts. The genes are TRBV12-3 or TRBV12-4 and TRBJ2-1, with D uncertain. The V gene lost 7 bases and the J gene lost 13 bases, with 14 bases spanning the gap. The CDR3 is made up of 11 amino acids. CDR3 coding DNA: TGTGCCAGCACTCTTTACCCCCACCAGTTCTTC. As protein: CASTLYPHQFF.

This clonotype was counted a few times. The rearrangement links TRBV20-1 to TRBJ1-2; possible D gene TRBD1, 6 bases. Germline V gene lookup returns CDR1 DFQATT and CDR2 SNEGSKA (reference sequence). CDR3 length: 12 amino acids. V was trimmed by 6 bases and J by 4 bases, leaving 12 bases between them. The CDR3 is CSARGHSYGYTF. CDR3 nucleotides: TGCAGTGCACGGGGACACTCCTATGGCTACACCTTC.

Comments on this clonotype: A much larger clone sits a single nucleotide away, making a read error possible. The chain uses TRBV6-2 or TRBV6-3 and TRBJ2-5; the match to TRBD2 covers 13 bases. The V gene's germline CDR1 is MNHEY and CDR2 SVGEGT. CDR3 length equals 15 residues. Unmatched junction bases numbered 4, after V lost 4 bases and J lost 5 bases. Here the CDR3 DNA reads TGTGCCAGCAGTTCCCAACTAGCGGGAGGGGAGACCCAGTACTTC. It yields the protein CASSSQLAGGETQYF.

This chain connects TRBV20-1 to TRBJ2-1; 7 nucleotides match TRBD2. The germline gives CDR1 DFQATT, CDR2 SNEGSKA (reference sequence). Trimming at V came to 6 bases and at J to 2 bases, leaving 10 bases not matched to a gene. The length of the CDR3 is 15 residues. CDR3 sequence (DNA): TGCAGTGCCCCGCAAGCGGGAAAAGCCTACAATGAGCAGTTCTTC. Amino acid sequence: CSAPQAGKAYNEQFF.

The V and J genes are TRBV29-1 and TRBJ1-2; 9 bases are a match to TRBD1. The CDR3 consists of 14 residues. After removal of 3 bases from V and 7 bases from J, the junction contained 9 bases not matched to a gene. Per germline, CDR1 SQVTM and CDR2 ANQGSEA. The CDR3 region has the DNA TGCAGCGTTGATACCCGAGGGACAGGGACTGGCTACACCTTC. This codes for CSVDTRGTGTGYTF.

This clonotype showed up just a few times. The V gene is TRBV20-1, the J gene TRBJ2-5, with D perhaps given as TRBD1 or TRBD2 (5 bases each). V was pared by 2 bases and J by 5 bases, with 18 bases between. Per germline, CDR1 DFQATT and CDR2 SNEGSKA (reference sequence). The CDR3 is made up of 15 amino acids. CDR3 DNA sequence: TGCAGTGCTAGACCCTACGGGGCCGTTAGGGAGACCCAGTACTTC. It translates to CSARPYGAVRETQYF.

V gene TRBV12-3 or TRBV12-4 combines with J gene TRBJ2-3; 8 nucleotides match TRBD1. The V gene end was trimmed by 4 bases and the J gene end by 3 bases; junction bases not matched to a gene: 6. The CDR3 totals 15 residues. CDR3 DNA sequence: TGTGCCAGCAGTTGGGCAGGGGGCTTGACAGATACGCAGTATTTT. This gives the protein CASSWAGGLTDTQYF.

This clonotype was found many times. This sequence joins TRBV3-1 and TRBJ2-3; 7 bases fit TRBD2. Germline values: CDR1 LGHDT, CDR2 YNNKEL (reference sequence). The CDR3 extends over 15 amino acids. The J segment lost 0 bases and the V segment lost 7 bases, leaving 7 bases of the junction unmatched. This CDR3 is CASTPRRGSTDTQYF. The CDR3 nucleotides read TGTGCCAGCACCCCGCGGCGGGGGAGCACAGATACGCAGTATTTT.

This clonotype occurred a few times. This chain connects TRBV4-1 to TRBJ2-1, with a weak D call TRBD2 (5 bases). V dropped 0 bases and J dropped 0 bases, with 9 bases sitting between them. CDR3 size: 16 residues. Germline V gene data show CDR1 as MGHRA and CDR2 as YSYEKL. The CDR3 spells CASSQERDASYNEQFF. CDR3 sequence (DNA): TGCGCCAGCAGCCAAGAACGGGATGCCTCCTACAATGAGCAGTTCTTC.

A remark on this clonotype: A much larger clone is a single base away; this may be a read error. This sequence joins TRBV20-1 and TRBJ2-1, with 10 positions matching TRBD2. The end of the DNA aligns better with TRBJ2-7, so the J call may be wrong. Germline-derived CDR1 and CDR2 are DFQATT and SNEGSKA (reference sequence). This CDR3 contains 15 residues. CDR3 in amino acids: CSASPAGGPPNEQYF. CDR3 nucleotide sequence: TGCAGTGCTAGCCCAGCGGGAGGGCCTCCCAATGAGCAGTACTTC.

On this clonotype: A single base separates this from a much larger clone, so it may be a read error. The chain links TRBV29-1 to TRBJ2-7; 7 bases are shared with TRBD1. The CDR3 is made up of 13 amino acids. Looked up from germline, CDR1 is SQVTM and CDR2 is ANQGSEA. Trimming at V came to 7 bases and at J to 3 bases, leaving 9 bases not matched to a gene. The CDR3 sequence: CSAGLSGGYEQYF. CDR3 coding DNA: TGCAGCGCTGGTCTGTCAGGGGGCTACGAGCAGTACTTC.